This passage covers 9 T cell receptor beta chains from one sample sequenced in a study of shared clonotypes between healthy human individuals. This table comes from immunoSEQ multiplex PCR, and its TCRdb copy is limited to in-frame clones, with some not included. The profile shows around 980,000 clones, approximately 78% of them singletons. The sample taken for sequencing was memory CD4+ T cells from PBMCs. This sample's subset: CD45RA-negative fraction. These receptors all come from a man younger than 35 in good health. Some clones in this sample may be carry-over from other donors' samples.

The chain links TRBV15 to TRBJ1-1; D ambiguous. Trimming cost V 4 bases and J 1 base, with 4 bases left between them. The CDR3 consists of 12 residues. The V gene's germline CDR1 is LNHNV and CDR2 YYDKDF (reference sequence). CDR3 protein: CATSTGNTEAFF. In DNA, the CDR3 is TGTGCCACCAGCACAGGGAACACTGAAGCTTTCTTT.

This clone appeared a few times. This chain connects TRBV20-1 to TRBJ2-5; no reliable D call. This CDR3 comprises 11 residues. Trimming stripped 6 bases from V and 7 bases from J, with 12 bases between. Germline assignment: CDR1 DFQATT and CDR2 SNEGSKA (reference sequence). The CDR3: CSADTPRTQYF. The CDR3 DNA is TGCAGTGCCGACACCCCGCGGACCCAGTACTTC.

In its sample, this clone was seen a few times. This chain connects TRBV4-2 to TRBJ2-2, with a possible D match to TRBD2 (6 bases). The CDR3 consists of 17 residues. Looked up from germline, CDR1 is LGHNA and CDR2 is YNFKEQ. V shed 1 base and J shed 2 bases, with 14 bases lying between them. The CDR3 protein is CASSQGGGQSNTGELFF. The CDR3 DNA follows: TGTGCCAGCAGCCAAGGGGGAGGACAAAGTAACACCGGGGAGCTGTTTTTT.

The chain couples TRBV5-1 to TRBJ2-2; unclear D gene. This CDR3 is built from 13 residues. Germline CDR1 and CDR2: SGHRS and YFSETQ. V lost 1 base and J lost 7, with 8 bases in between. CDR3 DNA sequence: TGCGCCAGCAGCTTGCAACGAAACGGGGAGCTGTTTTTT. Translating it yields CASSLQRNGELFF.

The CDR3: CASSLGPSGTQQETQYF. DNA for the CDR3: TGCGCCAGCAGCTTGGGTCCTAGCGGGACCCAACAAGAGACCCAGTACTTC. This chain uses TRBV5-1 with TRBJ2-5, with 9 nucleotides matching TRBD2. This CDR3 is 17 amino acids long. Unmatched junction bases numbered 8, after V lost 0 bases and J lost 2 bases. CDR1 and CDR2 (germline): SGHRS, YFSETQ.

The chain employs TRBV7-3 and TRBJ1-1; no clear D gene. The CDR3 sequence is 15 residues long. The germline V gene has CDR1 SGHTA and CDR2 FQGTGA. V lost 4 bases and J lost 1, with 13 bases in between. The CDR3 here is CASSYGIGRNTEAFF. CDR3 nucleotides: TGTGCCAGCAGCTACGGGATAGGGCGGAACACTGAAGCTTTCTTT.

About this clone itself: Additional DNA sequences in this sample encode the identical CDR3. The genes are TRBV9 and TRBJ2-5; D possibly matches TRBD1 or TRBD2 (5 bases each). Trimming removed 3 bases from V and 5 bases from J, with 11 bases in between. The CDR3 contains 13 residues. Germline CDR1 reads SGDLS; CDR2 reads YYNGEE. CDR3 amino acids: CASSAQGGETQYF. In nucleotides, the CDR3 is TGTGCCAGCAGCGCCCAGGGCGGGGAGACCCAGTACTTC.

This rearrangement joins TRBV4-2 to TRBJ2-1; 8 bases are shared with TRBD2. From germline, CDR1 is LGHNA and CDR2 YNFKEQ. The CDR3 contains 16 residues. V lost 0 bases and J lost 6; bases outside the gene matches: 7. The CDR3, as DNA: TGTGCCAGCAGCCAAGACGCAGTAGCGGGGATCAATGAGCAGTTCTTC. Residues: CASSQDAVAGINEQFF.

This clone was found once. The chain recombines TRBV18 with TRBJ1-1; perhaps TRBD1 as D (5 bases). V was shortened by 4 bases and J by 10 bases, with 19 bases between the two germline ends. The CDR3 consists of 14 residues. Germline CDR1 is KGHSH and CDR2 is LQKENI. The CDR3 here is CASSLPGQGVGAFF. The CDR3 nucleotides read TGTGCCAGCTCACTACCGGGCCAGGGAGTAGGAGCTTTCTTT.